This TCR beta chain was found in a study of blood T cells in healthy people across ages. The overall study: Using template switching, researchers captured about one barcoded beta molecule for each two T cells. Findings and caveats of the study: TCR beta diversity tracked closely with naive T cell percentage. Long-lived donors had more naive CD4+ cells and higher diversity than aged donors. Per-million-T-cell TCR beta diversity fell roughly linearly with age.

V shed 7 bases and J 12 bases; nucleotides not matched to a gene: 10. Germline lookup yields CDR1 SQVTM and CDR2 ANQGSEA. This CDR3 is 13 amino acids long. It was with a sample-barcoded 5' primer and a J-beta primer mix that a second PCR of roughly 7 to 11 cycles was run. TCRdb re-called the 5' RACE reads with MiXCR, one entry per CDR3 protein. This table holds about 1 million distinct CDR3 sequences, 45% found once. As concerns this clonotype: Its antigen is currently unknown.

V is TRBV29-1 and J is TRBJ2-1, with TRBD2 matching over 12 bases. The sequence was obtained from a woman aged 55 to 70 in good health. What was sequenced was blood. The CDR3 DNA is TGCAGCGCCGGGACTAGCGGGTCGAAGGGGCAGTTCTTC. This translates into CSAGTSGSKGQFF.